This is a list of T cell receptor beta chains from one sample in a study of shared clonotypes between healthy human individuals. Repertoires were generated with immunoSEQ multiplex PCR, while TCRdb's copy carries only in-frame clones and drops some. The repertoire holds more than 2,000,000 clones, more than 80% seen once, with roughly 0.15% in the top ten. Sequencing was performed on naive CD4+ T cells sorted from blood. These receptors were obtained from a man aged 18 to 29 in good health. Each CDR3 is given with its conserved first and last residue. D genes are given only for firm matches. Clone size is stated in some rows and not others, as once, few, many or a class when expanded.

clone size	V gene	D gene	J gene	CDR3 protein	CDR3 DNA
NA	TRBV5-1	NA	TRBJ1-1	CASSSGQATTEAFF	TGCGCCAGCAGCTCCGGCCAGGCGACCACTGAAGCTTTCTTT
NA	TRBV5-1	TRBD2	TRBJ2-3	CASSLKTSGGTDTQYF	TGCGCCAGCAGCTTAAAGACTAGCGGGGGCACAGATACGCAGTATTTT
NA	TRBV10-1	NA	TRBJ2-5	CASSESVGQETQYF	TGCGCCAGCAGTGAGTCCGTGGGCCAAGAGACCCAGTACTTC
NA	TRBV4-1	TRBD1	TRBJ2-3	CASSQLGQASTDTQYF	TGCGCCAGCAGCCAACTGGGACAGGCTAGCACAGATACGCAGTATTTT
NA	TRBV5-4	NA	TRBJ2-4	CASSLDRGGNIQYF	TGTGCCAGCAGCTTGGACAGGGGAGGGAACATTCAGTACTTC
NA	TRBV27	TRBD2	TRBJ2-3	CASSLSGRNTDTQYF	TGTGCCAGCAGTTTAAGCGGGAGGAATACAGATACGCAGTATTTT
NA	TRBV10-3	TRBD1	TRBJ1-3	CAISDGQGDGNTIYF	TGTGCCATCAGTGACGGCCAGGGGGATGGAAACACCATATATTTT
NA	TRBV6-5	NA	TRBJ2-7	CASSKGYEQYF	TGTGCCAGCAGCAAGGGGTACGAGCAGTACTTC
NA	TRBV5-1	NA	TRBJ2-7	CASSLGTGTSYEQYF	TGCGCCAGCAGCTTGGGCACAGGGACCTCCTACGAGCAGTACTTC
once	TRBV20-1	NA	TRBJ2-7	CSARKALEQYF	TGCAGTGCTAGAAAAGCCCTCGAGCAGTACTTC
NA	TRBV10-2	TRBD2	TRBJ2-1	CASSEVSGSSYNEQFF	TGCGCCAGCAGTGAGGTTAGCGGGAGCTCCTACAATGAGCAGTTCTTC
NA	TRBV19	TRBD1	TRBJ1-4	CASSAPGQSGEKLFF	TGTGCCAGTAGCGCACCGGGACAGAGTGGCGAAAAACTGTTTTTT
few	TRBV7-2	NA	TRBJ2-3	CASSLSTDTQYF	TGTGCCAGCAGCTTAAGCACAGATACGCAGTATTTT
NA	TRBV5-1	NA	TRBJ1-1	CASSLAGTTEAFF	TGCGCCAGCAGCTTGGCGGGGACCACTGAAGCTTTCTTT
NA	TRBV27	NA	TRBJ2-1	CASSLRDIIRNEQFF	TGTGCCAGCAGTTTAAGGGACATTATACGCAATGAGCAGTTCTTC
NA	TRBV18	NA	TRBJ2-7	CASSPAAGLSYEQYF	TGTGCCAGCTCACCGGCGGCAGGGCTTAGCTACGAGCAGTACTTC
NA	TRBV27	NA	TRBJ2-5	CASSSLGGEETQYF	TGTGCCAGCAGTTCTCTCGGGGGTGAAGAGACCCAGTACTTC
NA	TRBV11-3	NA	TRBJ2-3	CASSLGGATQYF	TGTGCCAGCAGCTTAGGAGGAGCCACGCAGTATTTT
NA	TRBV28	TRBD1	TRBJ2-1	CASSSYHLIRGNEQFF	TGTGCCAGCAGTTCATACCACCTCATCAGGGGGAATGAGCAGTTCTTC
NA	TRBV29-1	NA	TRBJ2-7	CSVGEVREQYF	TGCAGCGTTGGGGAAGTCCGGGAGCAGTACTTC
NA	TRBV29-1	TRBD1	TRBJ2-7	CSVKGDSVNEQYF	TGCAGCGTGAAGGGGGACAGCGTTAATGAGCAGTACTTC
NA	TRBV2	TRBD1	TRBJ1-5	CASRDRSGQVNQPQHF	TGTGCCAGCAGGGACCGATCGGGACAGGTCAATCAGCCCCAGCATTTT
NA	TRBV25-1	NA	TRBJ1-2	CASSVTGQRYGYTF	TGTGCCAGCAGTGTTACAGGACAGCGCTATGGCTACACCTTC